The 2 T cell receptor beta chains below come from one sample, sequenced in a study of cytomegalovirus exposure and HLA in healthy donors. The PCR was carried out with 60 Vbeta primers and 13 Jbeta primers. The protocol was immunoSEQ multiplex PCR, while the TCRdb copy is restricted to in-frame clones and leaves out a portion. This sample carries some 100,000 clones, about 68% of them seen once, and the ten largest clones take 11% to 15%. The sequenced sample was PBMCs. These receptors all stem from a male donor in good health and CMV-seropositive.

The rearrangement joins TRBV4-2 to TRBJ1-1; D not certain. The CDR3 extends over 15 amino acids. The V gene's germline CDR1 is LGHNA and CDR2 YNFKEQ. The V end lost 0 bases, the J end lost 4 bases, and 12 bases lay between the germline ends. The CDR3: CASSQDHDGSTEAFF. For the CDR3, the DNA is TGTGCCAGCAGCCAAGACCACGACGGGAGCACTGAAGCTTTCTTT.

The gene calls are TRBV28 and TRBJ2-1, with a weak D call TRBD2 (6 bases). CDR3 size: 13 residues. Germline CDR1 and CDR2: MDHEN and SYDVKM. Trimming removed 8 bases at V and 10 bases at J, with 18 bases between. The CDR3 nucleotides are TGTGCCAGCGGTCCCTCCAGTCGGGGGGAGCAGTTCTTC. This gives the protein CASGPSSRGEQFF.